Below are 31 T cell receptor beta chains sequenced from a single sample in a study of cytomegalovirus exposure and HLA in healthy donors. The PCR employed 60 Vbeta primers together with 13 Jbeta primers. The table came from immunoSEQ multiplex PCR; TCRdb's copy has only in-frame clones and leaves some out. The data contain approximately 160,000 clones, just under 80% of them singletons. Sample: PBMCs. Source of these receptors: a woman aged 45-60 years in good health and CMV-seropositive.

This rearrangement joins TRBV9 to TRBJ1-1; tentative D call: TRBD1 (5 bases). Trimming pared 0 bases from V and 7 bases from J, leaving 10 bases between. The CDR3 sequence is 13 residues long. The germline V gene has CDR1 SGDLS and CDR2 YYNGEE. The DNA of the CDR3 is TGTGCCAGCAGCGTAGCTCCGACAGTTGAAGCTTTCTTT. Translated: CASSVAPTVEAFF.

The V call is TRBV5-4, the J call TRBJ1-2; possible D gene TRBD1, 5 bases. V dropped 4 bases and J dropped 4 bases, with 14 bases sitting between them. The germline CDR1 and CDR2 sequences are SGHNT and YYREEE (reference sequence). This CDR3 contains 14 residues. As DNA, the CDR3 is TGTGCCAGCAGCGCGGGGAGGGGTGGCTATGGCTACACCTTC. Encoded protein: CASSAGRGGYGYTF. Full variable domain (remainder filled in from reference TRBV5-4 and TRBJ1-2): ETGVTQSPTHLIKTRGQQVTLRCSSQSGHNTVSWYQQALGQGPQFIFQYYREEENGRGNFPPRFSGLQFPNYSSELNVNALELDDSALYLCASSAGRGGYGYTFGSGTRLTVV.

The CDR3 region is CASSVDAGTGTYEQYF. The CDR3 DNA sequence: TGTGCCAGCAGCGTAGATGCTGGGACAGGGACGTACGAGCAGTACTTC. The chain is built from TRBV9 and TRBJ2-7, with 9 bases matching TRBD1. The germline V gene encodes CDR1 SGDLS and CDR2 YYNGEE. The CDR3 is 16 residues long. The trim removed 0 bases at V and 4 bases at J, leaving 8 bases unmatched. The variable domain in full, with the rest retrieved from reference TRBV9 and TRBJ2-7, is DSGVTQTPKHLITATGQRVTLRCSPRSGDLSVYWYQQSLDQGLQFLIQYYNGEERAKGNILERFSAQQFPDLHSELNLSSLELGDSALYFCASSVDAGTGTYEQYFGPGTRLTVT.

CDR3 sequence: CASSQTSGQDPYGYTF. CDR3 in DNA: TGCGCCAGCAGCCAAACCTCCGGACAGGATCCCTATGGCTACACCTTC. The chain combines TRBV4-3 with TRBJ1-2; 7 nucleotides line up with TRBD1. Germline V gene sequence: CDR1 LGHNA, CDR2 YSLEER. The ends lost 2 bases at V and 4 bases at J; junction bases unmatched: 10. This CDR3 has 16 residues.

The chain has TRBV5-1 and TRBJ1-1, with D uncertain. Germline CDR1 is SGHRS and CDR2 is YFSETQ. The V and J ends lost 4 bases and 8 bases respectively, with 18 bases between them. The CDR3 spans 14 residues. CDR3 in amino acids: CASSVSGVRGEAFF. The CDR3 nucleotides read TGCGCCAGCAGCGTCTCTGGCGTGCGAGGAGAAGCTTTCTTT.

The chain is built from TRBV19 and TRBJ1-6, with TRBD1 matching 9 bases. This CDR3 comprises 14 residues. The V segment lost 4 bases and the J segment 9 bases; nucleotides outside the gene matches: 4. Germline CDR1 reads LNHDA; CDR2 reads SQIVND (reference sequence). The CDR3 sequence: CASSTTGGGSPLHF. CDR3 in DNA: TGTGCCAGTAGTACGACAGGGGGTGGTTCACCCCTCCACTTT.

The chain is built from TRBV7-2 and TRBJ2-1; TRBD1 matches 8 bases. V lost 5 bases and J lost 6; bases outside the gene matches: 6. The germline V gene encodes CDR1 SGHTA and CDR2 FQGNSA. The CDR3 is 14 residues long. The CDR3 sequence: CASSRPGGPNEQFF. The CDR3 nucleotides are TGTGCCAGCAGCCGGCCAGGGGGCCCCAATGAGCAGTTCTTC.

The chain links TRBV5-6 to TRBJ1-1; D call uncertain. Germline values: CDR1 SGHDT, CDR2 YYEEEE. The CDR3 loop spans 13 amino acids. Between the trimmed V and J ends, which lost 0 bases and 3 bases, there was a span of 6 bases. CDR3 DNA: TGTGCCAGCAGCTTGGACATTTACACTGAAGCTTTCTTT. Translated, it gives CASSLDIYTEAFF.

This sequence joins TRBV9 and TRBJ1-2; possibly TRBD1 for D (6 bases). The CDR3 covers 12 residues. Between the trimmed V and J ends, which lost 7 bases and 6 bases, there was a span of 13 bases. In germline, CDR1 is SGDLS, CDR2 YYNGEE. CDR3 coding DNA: TGTGCCAGCTGGGGGCTGAGGGATGGCTACACCTTC. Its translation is CASWGLRDGYTF.

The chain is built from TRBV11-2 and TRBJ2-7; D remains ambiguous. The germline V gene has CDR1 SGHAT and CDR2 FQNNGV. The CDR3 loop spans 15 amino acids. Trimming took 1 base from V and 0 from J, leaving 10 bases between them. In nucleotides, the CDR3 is TGTGCCAGCAGCTTAGCCGACACGAGCTCCTACGAGCAGTACTTC. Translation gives CASSLADTSSYEQYF.

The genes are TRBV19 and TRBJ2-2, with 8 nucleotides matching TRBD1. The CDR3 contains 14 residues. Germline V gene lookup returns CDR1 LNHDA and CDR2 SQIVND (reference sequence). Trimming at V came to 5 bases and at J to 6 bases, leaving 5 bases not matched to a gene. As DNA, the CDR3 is TGTGCCAGTAGTCCACAACAGGGGGCCGGGGAGCTGTTTTTT. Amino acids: CASSPQQGAGELFF.

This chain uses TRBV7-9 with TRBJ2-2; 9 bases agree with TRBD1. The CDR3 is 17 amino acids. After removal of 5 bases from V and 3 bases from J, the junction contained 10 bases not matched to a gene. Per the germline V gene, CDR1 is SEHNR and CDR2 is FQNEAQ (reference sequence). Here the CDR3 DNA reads TGTGCCAGCAGCCCTTTCCGGGACAGGGAGGACACCGGGGAGCTGTTTTTT. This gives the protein CASSPFRDREDTGELFF.

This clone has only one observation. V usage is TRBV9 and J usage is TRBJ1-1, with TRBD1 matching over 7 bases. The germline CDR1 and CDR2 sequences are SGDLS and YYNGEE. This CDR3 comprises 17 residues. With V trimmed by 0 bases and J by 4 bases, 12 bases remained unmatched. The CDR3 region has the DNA TGTGCCAGCAGCGTAGAATCGGGCAGGGGGAAGAGCACTGAAGCTTTCTTT. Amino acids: CASSVESGRGKSTEAFF.

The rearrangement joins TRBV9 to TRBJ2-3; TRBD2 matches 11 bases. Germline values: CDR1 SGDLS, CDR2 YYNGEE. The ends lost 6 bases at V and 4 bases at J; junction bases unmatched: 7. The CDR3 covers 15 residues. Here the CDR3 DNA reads TGTGCCAGCACCGAGACTAGCGGGAACGCAGATACGCAGTATTTT. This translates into CASTETSGNADTQYF.

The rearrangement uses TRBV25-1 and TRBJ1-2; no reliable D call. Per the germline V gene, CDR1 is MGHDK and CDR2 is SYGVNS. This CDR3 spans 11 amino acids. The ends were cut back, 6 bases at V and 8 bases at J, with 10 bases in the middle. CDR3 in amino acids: CASRSGSGYTF. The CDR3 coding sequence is TGTGCCAGCAGATCGGGATCCGGCTACACCTTC.

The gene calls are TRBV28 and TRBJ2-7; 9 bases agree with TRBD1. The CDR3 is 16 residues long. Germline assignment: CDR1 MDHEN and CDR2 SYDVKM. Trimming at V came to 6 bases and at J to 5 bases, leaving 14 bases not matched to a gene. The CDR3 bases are TGTGCCAGCAGGCCTAAGGGGAACAGGGGGCACAACGAGCAGTACTTC. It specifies CASRPKGNRGHNEQYF.

The CDR3 coding sequence is TGCAGCCCCTCCTATGGCTACACCTTC. Translation: CSPSYGYTF. V is TRBV29-1 and J is TRBJ1-2, with D hard to call. This CDR3 contains 9 residues. The germline gives CDR1 SQVTM, CDR2 ANQGSEA. Trimming left V 8 bases short and J 4 bases short, with 5 bases between.

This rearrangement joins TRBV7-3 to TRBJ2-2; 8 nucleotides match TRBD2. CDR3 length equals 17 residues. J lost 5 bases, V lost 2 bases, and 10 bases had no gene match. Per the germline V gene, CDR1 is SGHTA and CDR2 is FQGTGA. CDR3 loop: CASSLFLAGAGTGELFF. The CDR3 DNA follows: TGTGCCAGCAGCTTATTTCTAGCGGGCGCCGGTACCGGGGAGCTGTTTTTT. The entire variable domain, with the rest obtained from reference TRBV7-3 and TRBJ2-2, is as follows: GAGVSQTPSNKVTEKGKYVELRCDPISGHTALYWYRQSLGQGPEFLIYFQGTGAADDSGLPNDRFFAVRPEGSVSTLKIQRTERGDSAVYLCASSLFLAGAGTGELFFGEGSRLTVL.

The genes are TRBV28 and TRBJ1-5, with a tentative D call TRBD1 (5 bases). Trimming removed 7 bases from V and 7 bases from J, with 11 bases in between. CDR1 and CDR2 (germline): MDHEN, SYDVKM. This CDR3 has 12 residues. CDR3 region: CASNFGGQPQHF. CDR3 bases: TGTGCCAGCAACTTCGGGGGACAGCCCCAGCATTTT.

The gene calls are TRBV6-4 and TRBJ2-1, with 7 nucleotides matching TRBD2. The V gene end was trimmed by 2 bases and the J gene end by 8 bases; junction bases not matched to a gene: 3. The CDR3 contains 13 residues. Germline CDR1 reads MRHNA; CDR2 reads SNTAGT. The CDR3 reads CASSDASGHEQFF. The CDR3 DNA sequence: TGTGCCAGCAGTGACGCTAGCGGCCATGAGCAGTTCTTC.

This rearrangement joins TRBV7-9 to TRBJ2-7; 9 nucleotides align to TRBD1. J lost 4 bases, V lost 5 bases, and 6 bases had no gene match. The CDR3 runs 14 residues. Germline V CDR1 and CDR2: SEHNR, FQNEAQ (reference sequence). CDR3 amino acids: CASSQGQGKYEQYF. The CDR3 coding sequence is TGTGCCAGCAGCCAGGGACAGGGAAAATACGAGCAGTACTTC.

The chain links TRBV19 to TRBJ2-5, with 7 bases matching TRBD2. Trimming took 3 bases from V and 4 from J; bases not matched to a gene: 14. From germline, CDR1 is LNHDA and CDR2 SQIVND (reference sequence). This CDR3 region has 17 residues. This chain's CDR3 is CASSIIGGDLKSETQYF. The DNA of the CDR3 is TGTGCCAGTAGTATCATTGGGGGGGACTTAAAATCAGAGACCCAGTACTTC.

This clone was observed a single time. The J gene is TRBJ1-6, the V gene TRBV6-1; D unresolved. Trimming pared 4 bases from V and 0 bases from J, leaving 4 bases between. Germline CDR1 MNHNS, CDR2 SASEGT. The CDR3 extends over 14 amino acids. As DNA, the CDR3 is TGTGCCAGCAGTGCTCGCTCCTATAATTCACCCCTCCACTTT. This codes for CASSARSYNSPLHF.

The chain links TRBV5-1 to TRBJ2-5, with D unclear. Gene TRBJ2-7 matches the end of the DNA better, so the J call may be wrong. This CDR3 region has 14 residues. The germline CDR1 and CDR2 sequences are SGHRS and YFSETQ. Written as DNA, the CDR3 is TGCGCCAGCAGCTTTGATTACTTTACCTACGAGCAGTACTTC. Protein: CASSFDYFTYEQYF.

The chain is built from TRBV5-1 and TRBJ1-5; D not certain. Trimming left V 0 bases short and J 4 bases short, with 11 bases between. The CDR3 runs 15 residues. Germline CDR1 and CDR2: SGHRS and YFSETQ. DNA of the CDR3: TGCGCCAGCAGCTTGGTTGCGGGTCCGAATCAGCCCCAGCATTTT. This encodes CASSLVAGPNQPQHF.

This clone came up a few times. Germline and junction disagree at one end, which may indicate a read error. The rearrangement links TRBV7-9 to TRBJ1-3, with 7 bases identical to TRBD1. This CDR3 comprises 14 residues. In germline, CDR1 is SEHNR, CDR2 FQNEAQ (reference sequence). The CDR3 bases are TGTTCCAGCAGCTTTACAGGGGACGCAAACACCATATATTTT. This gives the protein CSSSFTGDANTIYF.

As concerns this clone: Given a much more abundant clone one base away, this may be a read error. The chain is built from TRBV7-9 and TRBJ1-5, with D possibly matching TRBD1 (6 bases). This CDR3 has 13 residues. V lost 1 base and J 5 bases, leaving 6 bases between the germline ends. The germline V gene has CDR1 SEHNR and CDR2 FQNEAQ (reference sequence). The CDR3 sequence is CASSLEGDQPQHF. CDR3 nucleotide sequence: TGTGCCAGCAGCTTAGAGGGGGATCAGCCCCAGCATTTT.

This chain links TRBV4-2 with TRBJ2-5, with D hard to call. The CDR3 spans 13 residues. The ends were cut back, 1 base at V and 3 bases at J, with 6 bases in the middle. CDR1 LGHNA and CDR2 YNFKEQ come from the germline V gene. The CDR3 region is CASSQAQEETQYF. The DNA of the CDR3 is TGTGCCAGCAGCCAAGCGCAGGAAGAGACCCAGTACTTC.

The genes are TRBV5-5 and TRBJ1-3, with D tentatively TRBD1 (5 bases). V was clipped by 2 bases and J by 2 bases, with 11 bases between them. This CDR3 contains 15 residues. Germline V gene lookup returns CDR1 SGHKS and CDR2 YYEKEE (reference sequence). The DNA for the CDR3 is TGTGCCAGCAGCTTTGGGGGGGAAACTGGAAACACCATATATTTT. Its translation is CASSFGGETGNTIYF.

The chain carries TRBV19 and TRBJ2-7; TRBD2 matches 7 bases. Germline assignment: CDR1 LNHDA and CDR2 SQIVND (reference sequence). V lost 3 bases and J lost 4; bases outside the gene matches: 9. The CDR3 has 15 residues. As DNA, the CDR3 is TGTGCCAGTAGTATTCGGGGGGAAAGTCGGTACGAGCAGTACTTC. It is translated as CASSIRGESRYEQYF.

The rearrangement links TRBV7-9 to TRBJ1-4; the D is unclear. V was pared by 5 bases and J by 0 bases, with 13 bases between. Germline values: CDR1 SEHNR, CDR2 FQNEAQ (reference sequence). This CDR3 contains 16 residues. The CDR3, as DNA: TGTGCCAGCAGCCAATATGCGTTATCAACTAATGAAAAACTGTTTTTT. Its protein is CASSQYALSTNEKLFF. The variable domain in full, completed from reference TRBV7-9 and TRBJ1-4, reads DTGVSQNPRHKITKRGQNVTFRCDPISEHNRLYWYRQTLGQGPEFLTYFQNEAQLEKSRLLSDRFSAERPKGSFSTLEIQRTEQGDSAMYLCASSQYALSTNEKLFFGSGTQLSVL.